The 28 T cell receptor beta chains presented below share a single source sample, sequenced in a study of T cells in pancreatic ductal adenocarcinoma. The repertoire was sequenced with immunoSEQ multiplex PCR; TCRdb's copy has only in-frame clones and lacks some. Of 97,000 or so clones listed, nearly 95% are singletons. The selected patients with pancreatic ductal adenocarcinoma had surgery but no neoadjuvant therapy. Input material: PBMCs. The receptors shown here come from a human donor with pancreatic ductal adenocarcinoma.

The chain recombines TRBV6-1 with TRBJ2-3, with D possibly TRBD2 on 5 matching bases. The CDR3 is 13 residues long. V lost 0 bases, J lost 10 bases, and 11 bases lay in between. Germline V CDR1 and CDR2: MNHNS, SASEGT. CDR3 sequence (DNA): TGTGCCAGCAGTGAAGCTAGCGAGGCTCCGCAGTATTTT. Encoded protein: CASSEASEAPQYF.

V is TRBV5-1 and J is TRBJ2-7; 13 nucleotides align to TRBD2. The CDR3 covers 16 residues. J was trimmed by 3 bases and V by 4 bases; bases with no gene match: 7. Germline loops: CDR1 SGHRS, CDR2 YFSETQ. CDR3 bases: TGCGCCAGCAGCGTAACGGGACTAGCGGGATTCTACGAGCAGTACTTC. Encoded protein: CASSVTGLAGFYEQYF.

The chain recombines TRBV28 with TRBJ1-2; D may be TRBD1 (6 bases). The CDR3 runs 17 residues. Germline-derived CDR1 and CDR2 are MDHEN and SYDVKM. V was cut by 4 bases and J by 2 bases, with 20 bases left in between. Here the CDR3 reads CASSSPQGRVVNYGYTF. The CDR3 DNA follows: TGTGCCAGCAGTTCCCCCCAGGGGCGGGTAGTAAACTATGGCTACACCTTC.

This chain links TRBV18 with TRBJ2-2; a possible D gene is TRBD2 (5 bases). CDR3 length: 15 amino acids. Trimming stripped 6 bases from V and 8 bases from J, with 19 bases between. The germline gives CDR1 KGHSH, CDR2 LQKENI. The CDR3 region is CASSSGSSGPGELFF. For the CDR3, the DNA is TGTGCCAGCTCGTCCGGCTCGAGCGGTCCGGGGGAGCTGTTTTTT.

In this sample, this clone turned up once. This sequence joins TRBV5-4 and TRBJ1-1; D unclear. The germline V and J ends were trimmed by 4 bases and 6 bases, with 16 bases remaining between them. The CDR3 length is 14 residues. Germline lookup yields CDR1 SGHNT and CDR2 YYREEE (reference sequence). The CDR3 DNA follows: TGTGCCAGCAGCCCGCCGGGTCGGGGTGCTGAAGCTTTCTTT. As protein: CASSPPGRGAEAFF. The whole variable domain, filled in from reference TRBV5-4 and TRBJ1-1, reads ETGVTQSPTHLIKTRGQQVTLRCSSQSGHNTVSWYQQALGQGPQFIFQYYREEENGRGNFPPRFSGLQFPNYSSELNVNALELDDSALYLCASSPPGRGAEAFFGQGTRLTVV.

The J gene is TRBJ1-2, the V gene TRBV6-1; D is perhaps TRBD1 (6 bases). Trimming took off 6 bases at V and 4 bases at J, with 15 bases between the two ends. Germline loops: CDR1 MNHNS, CDR2 SASEGT. The CDR3 is made up of 14 amino acids. CDR3 protein: CASRRSGQSYGYTF. In nucleotides, the CDR3 is TGTGCCAGCAGAAGATCTGGACAGTCCTATGGCTACACCTTC.

The chain couples TRBV23-1 to TRBJ2-2, with 9 bases identical to TRBD2. TRBV23-1 carries the ORF label, with uncertain function. V shed 5 bases and J 5 bases; nucleotides not matched to a gene: 12. This CDR3 has 17 amino acids. CDR3 bases: TGCGCCAGCAGTTACCCCTCACGGCTAGCGGGAACCGGGGAGCTGTTTTTT. Translated, it gives CASSYPSRLAGTGELFF.

The chain recombines TRBV18 with TRBJ2-7, with D hard to call. The V gene's germline CDR1 is KGHSH and CDR2 LQKENI. Trimming left V 3 bases short and J 2 bases short, with 8 bases between. The CDR3 spans 13 residues. The CDR3 region is CASSPSSAYEQYF. The CDR3 DNA reads TGTGCCAGCTCACCTAGCAGCGCCTACGAGCAGTACTTC. Full variable domain (missing parts from reference TRBV18 and TRBJ2-7): NAGVMQNPRHLVRRRGQEARLRCSPMKGHSHVYWYRQLPEEGLKFMVYLQKENIIDESGMPKERFSAEFPKEGPSILRIQQVVRGDSAAYFCASSPSSAYEQYFGPGTRLTVT.

This chain joins TRBV6-1 and TRBJ2-7; D perhaps matches TRBD1 (6 bases). Germline V gene data show CDR1 as MNHNS and CDR2 as SASEGT. Trimming took off 3 bases at V and 5 bases at J, with 14 bases between the two ends. CDR3 size: 14 residues. CDR3 DNA: TGTGCCAGCAGTGAGGGGGCGAGGGCCAACGAGCAGTACTTC. Translation gives CASSEGARANEQYF.

The chain has TRBV15 and TRBJ1-2; the match to TRBD1 covers 9 bases. There are 15 residues in the CDR3. The trim removed 7 bases at V and 1 base at J, leaving 7 bases unmatched. Germline-derived CDR1 and CDR2 are LNHNV and YYDKDF (reference sequence). The CDR3, as DNA: TGTGCCACCACCCTGGACAGGGGCCTTAACTATGGCTACACCTTC. It translates to CATTLDRGLNYGYTF.

This chain links TRBV2 with TRBJ1-1; TRBD1 is a possible D gene (5 bases). Per the germline V gene, CDR1 is SNHLY and CDR2 is FYNNEI. The CDR3 spans 11 residues. The V and J ends lost 8 bases and 8 bases respectively, with 12 bases between them. CDR3 nucleotide sequence: TGTGCCAGCGGGACTGTGAAGGAAGCTTTCTTT. Residues: CASGTVKEAFF.

The chain joins TRBV5-4 to TRBJ2-7, with 7 bases lining up with TRBD2. Germline-derived CDR1 and CDR2 are SGHNT and YYREEE (reference sequence). This CDR3 is 13 amino acids long. Losses at the gene ends were 3 bases for V and 4 bases for J; bases not matched to a gene: 4. The CDR3 nucleotides read TGTGCCAGCAGCTCTAGCGGCGGGTACGAGCAGTACTTC. Protein product: CASSSSGGYEQYF.

As DNA, the CDR3 is TGTGCCAGCTCGCTTAAGCCTGGTGAAGCCAACACCGGGGAGCTGTTTTTT. Protein sequence: CASSLKPGEANTGELFF. The V and J genes are TRBV18 and TRBJ2-2; D gene uncertain. Germline V gives CDR1 KGHSH, CDR2 LQKENI. CDR3 length: 17 amino acids. The germline V and J ends were trimmed by 6 bases and 2 bases, with 19 bases remaining between them.

The rearrangement joins TRBV23-1 to TRBJ2-7; TRBD1 might be the D (5 bases). TRBV23-1 counts as an open reading frame of uncertain function. The CDR3 is 16 amino acids. V dropped 6 bases and J dropped 1 base, with 19 bases sitting between them. The CDR3 DNA reads as TGCGCCAGCAGCCCACCCCCAGGGAATAGTTCCTACGAGCAGTACTTC. This sequence encodes CASSPPPGNSSYEQYF.

This chain uses TRBV6-5 with TRBJ1-3; 10 bases map to TRBD1. Germline CDR1 MNHEY, CDR2 SVGAGI. V shed 5 bases, J shed 4 bases, and the junction held 5 bases outside the gene matches. This CDR3 contains 15 residues. In nucleotides, the CDR3 is TGTGCCAGCAGTCGCCGGACAGGGGGAGGAAACACCATATATTTT. Its protein product is CASSRRTGGGNTIYF.

The rearrangement joins TRBV6-5 to TRBJ2-7; 7 bases match TRBD1. J lost 6 bases, V lost 4 bases, and 12 bases had no gene match. This CDR3 is 15 amino acids long. Germline lookup yields CDR1 MNHEY and CDR2 SVGAGI. The CDR3 protein is CASSWTGTAAVEQYF. The CDR3 coding sequence is TGTGCCAGCAGTTGGACCGGGACAGCGGCAGTCGAGCAGTACTTC.

The chain uses TRBV7-3 and TRBJ2-5, with a possible D match to TRBD2 (5 bases). This CDR3 contains 15 residues. Trimming shortened V by 2 bases and J by 4 bases, and 14 bases separated the two germline ends. Germline CDR1 and CDR2: SGHTA and FQGTGA. The CDR3 reads CASSLQHGVGETQYF. CDR3 coding DNA: TGTGCCAGCAGCTTACAGCACGGGGTGGGAGAGACCCAGTACTTC.

The genes are TRBV28 and TRBJ2-2, with 9 bases lining up with TRBD1. Per the germline V gene, CDR1 is MDHEN and CDR2 is SYDVKM. With V trimmed by 3 bases and J by 5 bases, 1 base remained unmatched. This CDR3 is built from 14 residues. CDR3 protein: CASSLGQGTGELFF. CDR3 nucleotides: TGTGCCAGCAGTTTGGGACAGGGAACCGGGGAGCTGTTTTTT.

The V and J genes are TRBV28 and TRBJ1-4, with 11 positions matching TRBD1. CDR3 size: 12 residues. Germline assignment: CDR1 MDHEN and CDR2 SYDVKM. V lost 8 bases, J lost 10 bases, and 3 bases stayed unmatched. Here the CDR3 reads CASGTGGGKLFF. CDR3 nucleotide sequence: TGTGCCAGCGGGACAGGGGGTGGAAAACTGTTTTTT.

This chain links TRBV2 with TRBJ2-2; D remains unclear. Trimming cost V 4 bases and J 4 bases, with 10 bases left between them. The CDR3 runs to 14 residues. Germline lookup yields CDR1 SNHLY and CDR2 FYNNEI. This CDR3 is CASSGIRGTGELFF. CDR3 coding DNA: TGTGCCAGCAGTGGAATTCGCGGCACCGGGGAGCTGTTTTTT.

The genes are TRBV10-3 and TRBJ1-5; 8 nucleotides line up with TRBD1. The germline V gene has CDR1 ENHRY and CDR2 SYGVKD. After removal of 8 bases from V and 1 base from J, the junction contained 4 bases not matched to a gene. CDR3 length: 14 residues. CDR3 region: CAIGRQGSNQPQHF. The CDR3 bases are TGTGCCATCGGAAGACAGGGGAGCAATCAGCCCCAGCATTTT.

V and J are TRBV14 and TRBJ2-7; 11 nucleotides match TRBD2. The J segment lost 10 bases and the V segment lost 5 bases, leaving 19 bases of the junction unmatched. Germline-derived CDR1 and CDR2 are SGHDN and FVKESK. CDR3 length: 17 residues. CDR3 region: CASSYKTTSGRRAEQYF. The DNA for the CDR3 is TGTGCCAGCAGCTACAAAACCACTAGCGGGAGAAGAGCTGAACAGTACTTC.

The V and J genes are TRBV19 and TRBJ2-3; D gene ambiguous. The CDR3 has 16 residues. CDR1 is LNHDA and CDR2 is SQIVND in the germline V gene (reference sequence). V dropped 0 bases and J dropped 2 bases, with 12 bases sitting between them. As DNA, the CDR3 is TGTGCCAGTAGTATAGAGACATCAGGTCTCACAGATACGCAGTATTTT. Amino acid sequence: CASSIETSGLTDTQYF.

The chain carries TRBV19 and TRBJ2-6; TRBD1 matches at 7 bases. This CDR3 is built from 17 residues. CDR1 is LNHDA and CDR2 is SQIVND in the germline V gene (reference sequence). V trimming: 7 bases; J trimming: 0 bases; junction bases outside the gene matches: 9. The CDR3 DNA follows: TGTGCCAGTACCCCCCGGGACAGCTCCTCTGGGGCCAACGTCCTGACTTTC. The encoded protein is CASTPRDSSSGANVLTF.

This chain connects TRBV7-9 to TRBJ2-1, with a tentative D call TRBD1 (6 bases). The V and J ends lost 2 bases and 7 bases respectively, with 9 bases between them. This CDR3 has 13 amino acids. Germline assignment: CDR1 SEHNR and CDR2 FQNEAQ (reference sequence). DNA of the CDR3: TGTGCCAGCAGCTTATGGACAGCTAATGAGCAGTTCTTC. Its translation is CASSLWTANEQFF. Using reference TRBV7-9 and TRBJ2-1 for the parts outside the CDR3, the full variable domain is DTGVSQNPRHKITKRGQNVTFRCDPISEHNRLYWYRQTLGQGPEFLTYFQNEAQLEKSRLLSDRFSAERPKGSFSTLEIQRTEQGDSAMYLCASSLWTANEQFFGPGTRLTVL.

This sequence joins TRBV6-5 and TRBJ2-7; D may be TRBD1 (6 bases). V gave up 7 bases and J gave up 6 bases, with 19 bases separating them. This CDR3 is built from 14 residues. Germline values: CDR1 MNHEY, CDR2 SVGAGI. In DNA form, the CDR3 reads TGTGCCAGCACCCCCGGCCCAGGGGCTTTCGAGCAGTACTTC. It is translated as CASTPGPGAFEQYF.

This rearrangement joins TRBV19 to TRBJ1-2; D is perhaps TRBD1 (6 bases). The CDR3 is 13 amino acids. Germline CDR1 LNHDA, CDR2 SQIVND (reference sequence). Trimming left V 7 bases short and J 4 bases short, with 13 bases between. CDR3 in DNA: TGTGCCAGTACTAACAGGGCTGCCTATGGCTACACCTTC. Amino acid sequence: CASTNRAAYGYTF.

The rearrangement joins TRBV7-8 to TRBJ1-1; D is unclear. The length of the CDR3 is 13 residues. Germline V gene sequence: CDR1 SGHVS, CDR2 FQNEAQ. Trimming left V 4 bases short and J 1 base short, with 7 bases between. CDR3 loop: CASSSTENTEAFF. The DNA of the CDR3 is TGTGCCAGCAGCTCCACAGAGAACACTGAAGCTTTCTTT.